What follows are 29 T cell receptor beta chains derived from one specimen sequenced in a study of T cell responses to AZD1222 COVID-19 vaccine. Produced via immunoSEQ multiplex PCR; TCRdb's table is partial and in-frame only. The repertoire holds some 130,000 clones, with over 75% as singletons. This sample comprised peripheral blood, obtained on day 0 of AZD1222 vaccination. Every receptor here comes from an adult in good health.

This chain joins TRBV5-1 and TRBJ2-3; 10 bases are shared with TRBD2. Trimming removed 2 bases from V and 3 bases from J; junction bases left unmatched: 6. The CDR3 spans 16 residues. Looked up from germline, CDR1 is SGHRS and CDR2 is YFSETQ. The CDR3 loop is CASSFSSGSTTDTQYF. Written as DNA, the CDR3 is TGCGCCAGCAGCTTCTCTAGCGGGAGTACAACAGATACGCAGTATTTT.

This rearrangement joins TRBV4-1 to TRBJ1-3; weak D call: TRBD1 (5 bases). V dropped 1 base and J dropped 2 bases, with 12 bases sitting between them. Germline loops: CDR1 MGHRA, CDR2 YSYEKL. CDR3 length equals 16 residues. The chain's CDR3 is CASSQGQGTTGNTIYF. The CDR3 nucleotides read TGCGCCAGCAGCCAAGGGCAGGGAACCACTGGAAACACCATATATTTT.

In nucleotides, the CDR3 is TGTGCCAGCAGCCAAGTGGGGAGGGACAGGGTGACTGAAGCTTTCTTT. Translation gives CASSQVGRDRVTEAFF. This chain links TRBV14 with TRBJ1-1; 9 positions match TRBD1. V lost 1 base, J lost 5 bases, and 8 bases stayed unmatched. Germline loops: CDR1 SGHDN, CDR2 FVKESK. The CDR3 totals 16 residues.

V gene TRBV5-1 combines with J gene TRBJ1-2, with D perhaps TRBD1 (5 bases). The CDR3 totals 15 residues. From germline, CDR1 is SGHRS and CDR2 YFSETQ. V lost 0 bases, J lost 4 bases, and 13 bases lay in between. The CDR3 DNA is TGCGCCAGCAGCTTGGGGCAGGGAGAGGCCTATGGCTACACCTTC. Protein product: CASSLGQGEAYGYTF.

This chain joins TRBV7-9 and TRBJ1-1; no reliable D call. Germline CDR1 reads SEHNR; CDR2 reads FQNEAQ (reference sequence). This CDR3 is built from 14 residues. Trimming cost V 1 base and J 1 base, with 7 bases left between them. CDR3 amino acids: CASSLVAENTEAFF. The CDR3 coding sequence is TGTGCCAGCAGCTTAGTGGCGGAGAACACTGAAGCTTTCTTT.

The J gene is TRBJ2-3, the V gene TRBV19, with 9 nucleotides matching TRBD1. The CDR3 is 19 amino acids. V was clipped by 3 bases and J by 3 bases; unmatched bases: 16. Per the germline V gene, CDR1 is LNHDA and CDR2 is SQIVND (reference sequence). The CDR3 reads CASSIGGTGIHLGTDTQYF. In nucleotides, the CDR3 is TGTGCCAGTAGTATTGGGGGGACAGGGATACATTTAGGTACAGATACGCAGTATTTT.

The chain couples TRBV5-1 to TRBJ2-5; perhaps TRBD2 as D (6 bases). The CDR3 spans 13 residues. Germline CDR1 SGHRS, CDR2 YFSETQ. V was trimmed by 4 bases and J by 5 bases, leaving 12 bases between them. The CDR3 DNA sequence: TGCGCCAGCAGCCGGGCCCGGGGGGAGACCCAGTACTTC. It codes for CASSRARGETQYF.

In this sample, this clone turned up once. V gene TRBV25-1 combines with J gene TRBJ2-1; 9 positions agree with TRBD2. Germline CDR1 MGHDK, CDR2 SYGVNS. CDR3 length: 15 residues. V gave up 6 bases and J gave up 4 bases; unmatched junction bases: 7. For the CDR3, the DNA is TGTGCCAGCAGCCCAGGCGGGAGGGGGTACAATGAGCAGTTCTTC. Amino acids: CASSPGGRGYNEQFF.

This rearrangement joins TRBV7-9 to TRBJ2-1, with TRBD2 identical over 9 bases. The germline gives CDR1 SEHNR, CDR2 FQNEAQ (reference sequence). The CDR3 extends over 16 amino acids. J gave up 8 bases and V 2 bases, and 10 bases lay outside the gene matches. The CDR3 coding sequence is TGTGCCAGCAGCTTAACAGCGCTAGCGGGAACCCATGAGCAGTTCTTC. Protein: CASSLTALAGTHEQFF. The whole variable domain, remainder taken from reference TRBV7-9 and TRBJ2-1, is DTGVSQNPRHKITKRGQNVTFRCDPISEHNRLYWYRQTLGQGPEFLTYFQNEAQLEKSRLLSDRFSAERPKGSFSTLEIQRTEQGDSAMYLCASSLTALAGTHEQFFGPGTRLTVL.

This rearrangement joins TRBV11-1 to TRBJ1-2; D may be TRBD1 (5 bases). The CDR3 loop spans 11 amino acids. Germline CDR1 SGHAT, CDR2 FQDESV (reference sequence). V was cut by 4 bases and J by 8 bases, with 8 bases left in between. CDR3 sequence reads: CASSYRSGYTF. The DNA for the CDR3 is TGTGCCAGCAGCTACAGGTCCGGCTACACCTTC.

The chain carries TRBV7-2 and TRBJ2-1; 10 nucleotides agree with TRBD2. V gave up 0 bases and J gave up 3 bases; unmatched junction bases: 2. The germline CDR1 and CDR2 sequences are SGHTA and FQGNSA. This CDR3 contains 16 residues. CDR3 sequence: CASSLAGLANYNEQFF. The DNA for the CDR3 is TGTGCCAGCAGCTTAGCGGGACTAGCGAACTACAATGAGCAGTTCTTC.

The rearrangement links TRBV2 to TRBJ2-2; D is undetermined. V lost 4 bases and J 0 bases, leaving 9 bases between the germline ends. This CDR3 spans 15 amino acids. The germline gives CDR1 SNHLY, CDR2 FYNNEI. Here the CDR3 DNA reads TGTGCCAGCAGTGGTCTGCGGTCGAACACCGGGGAGCTGTTTTTT. As protein: CASSGLRSNTGELFF. Complete variable domain (other parts from reference TRBV2 and TRBJ2-2): EPEVTQTPSHQVTQMGQEVILRCVPISNHLYFYWYRQILGQKVEFLVSFYNNEISEKSEIFDDQFSVERPDGSNFTLKIRSTKLEDSAMYFCASSGLRSNTGELFFGEGSRLTVL.

V is TRBV3-1 (or the pseudogene TRBV3-2) and J is TRBJ1-4, with D possibly TRBD1 on 5 matching bases. Germline values: CDR1 LGHDT, CDR2 YNNKEL (reference sequence). The V gene lost 2 bases and the J gene lost 3 bases, with 7 bases spanning the gap. The CDR3 sequence is 14 residues long. The chain's CDR3 is CASSQRGANEKLFF. CDR3 nucleotides: TGTGCCAGCAGCCAAAGGGGTGCTAATGAAAAACTGTTTTTT.

The rearrangement links TRBV7-6 to TRBJ1-2; a weak D match, TRBD1 (5 bases). The germline CDR1 and CDR2 sequences are SGHVS and FNYEAQ. V was shortened by 1 base and J by 6 bases, with 15 bases between the two germline ends. CDR3 length: 15 residues. The CDR3 region is CASSLDRDGGHGYTF. The DNA of the CDR3 is TGTGCCAGCAGCTTAGACCGGGATGGGGGACATGGCTACACCTTC.

V and J are TRBV5-4 and TRBJ2-1; 10 bases line up with TRBD1. The CDR3 loop spans 15 amino acids. The trim removed 3 bases at V and 5 bases at J, leaving 5 bases unmatched. Germline V gene sequence: CDR1 SGHNT, CDR2 YYREEE (reference sequence). Here the CDR3 reads CASSSGQGFNNEQFF. The CDR3 bases are TGTGCCAGCAGCTCGGGACAGGGGTTCAACAATGAGCAGTTCTTC.

This chain joins TRBV19 and TRBJ1-5; tentative D call: TRBD1 (5 bases). The ends were cut back, 5 bases at V and 2 bases at J, with 10 bases in the middle. CDR1 LNHDA and CDR2 SQIVND come from the germline V gene (reference sequence). CDR3 length: 14 amino acids. As DNA, the CDR3 is TGTGCCAGTAGTTACAGGTCTGGCAATCAGCCCCAGCATTTT. Residues: CASSYRSGNQPQHF.

The chain uses TRBV11-2 and TRBJ1-5; D unclear. The CDR3 length is 15 residues. Trimming removed 0 bases from V and 0 bases from J, with 6 bases in between. CDR1 and CDR2 from the germline V gene are SGHAT and FQNNGV. In nucleotides, the CDR3 is TGTGCCAGCAGCTTAGACGGTGATAGCAATCAGCCCCAGCATTTT. This encodes CASSLDGDSNQPQHF. Full variable domain (outside the CDR3, taken from reference TRBV11-2 and TRBJ1-5): EAGVAQSPRYKIIEKRQSVAFWCNPISGHATLYWYQQILGQGPKLLIQFQNNGVVDDSQLPKDRFSAERLKGVDSTLKIQPAKLEDSAVYLCASSLDGDSNQPQHFGDGTRLSIL.

This rearrangement joins TRBV11-2 to TRBJ1-3, with 9 bases aligning to TRBD1. Germline V gene lookup returns CDR1 SGHAT and CDR2 FQNNGV. The CDR3 runs 18 residues. V gave up 3 bases and J gave up 4 bases; unmatched junction bases: 13. In DNA form, the CDR3 reads TGTGCCAGCAGCTTTCCGGGACAGGGTAAAATTTCCGGAAACACCATATATTTT. This encodes CASSFPGQGKISGNTIYF. Full variable domain (outside the CDR3, taken from reference TRBV11-2 and TRBJ1-3): EAGVAQSPRYKIIEKRQSVAFWCNPISGHATLYWYQQILGQGPKLLIQFQNNGVVDDSQLPKDRFSAERLKGVDSTLKIQPAKLEDSAVYLCASSFPGQGKISGNTIYFGEGSWLTVV.

The gene calls are TRBV12-3 or TRBV12-4 and TRBJ1-1; D unclear. The CDR3 loop spans 12 amino acids. V lost 5 bases and J lost 6, with 10 bases in between. Here the CDR3 reads CASSPLRPEAFF. DNA of the CDR3: TGTGCCAGCAGTCCACTTCGTCCTGAAGCTTTCTTT.

The genes are TRBV9 and TRBJ2-7, with unresolved D. Between the trimmed V and J ends, which lost 0 bases and 4 bases, there was a span of 17 bases. CDR1 is SGDLS, CDR2 YYNGEE, per germline. This CDR3 region has 16 residues. Written as DNA, the CDR3 is TGTGCCAGCAGCGTAGGGGTAACACCTCTGGGTTACGAGCAGTACTTC. Its translation: CASSVGVTPLGYEQYF.

The V and J genes are TRBV6-4 and TRBJ1-4, with D maybe TRBD1 (5 bases). Germline CDR1 MRHNA, CDR2 SNTAGT. There are 15 residues in the CDR3. With 0 bases removed from V and 10 bases from J, the gap between germline ends came to 15 bases. In nucleotides, the CDR3 is TGTGCCAGCAGTGACTCTGCGGGGCTCGGGGGAAAACTGTTTTTT. It encodes CASSDSAGLGGKLFF.

The genes are TRBV7-2 and TRBJ1-2; D unresolved. Germline CDR1 is SGHTA and CDR2 is FQGNSA. CDR3 length equals 14 residues. Trimming removed 1 base at V and 0 bases at J, with 6 bases between. CDR3 coding DNA: TGTGCCAGCAGCTTAGTCAGTACTAACTATGGCTACACCTTC. Amino acid sequence: CASSLVSTNYGYTF.

In its sample, this clone was seen once. The V and J genes are TRBV11-2 and TRBJ2-7, with 10 positions matching TRBD2. The CDR3 extends over 15 amino acids. V shed 2 bases, J shed 4 bases, and the junction held 5 bases outside the gene matches. The germline CDR1 and CDR2 sequences are SGHAT and FQNNGV. CDR3 region: CASSLLAGVTYEQYF. CDR3 nucleotide sequence: TGTGCCAGCAGCTTACTAGCGGGAGTAACGTACGAGCAGTACTTC.

The rearrangement links TRBV5-1 to TRBJ1-3; D not resolved. CDR1 SGHRS and CDR2 YFSETQ come from the germline V gene. Trimming shortened V by 4 bases and J by 1 base, and 15 bases separated the two germline ends. This CDR3 region has 16 residues. CDR3 residues: CASSLTSLRSGNTIYF. The CDR3 bases are TGCGCCAGCAGCCTCACCTCACTTCGGTCTGGAAACACCATATATTTT.

V and J are TRBV5-1 and TRBJ2-1; 13 bases are shared with TRBD2. This CDR3 spans 16 amino acids. The V and J ends lost 4 bases and 5 bases, in that order; junction bases with no gene match: 6. In germline, CDR1 is SGHRS, CDR2 YFSETQ. CDR3 sequence: CASSPLLAGGDNEQFF. The CDR3 DNA sequence: TGCGCCAGCAGCCCACTACTAGCGGGAGGGGACAATGAGCAGTTCTTC.

The chain combines TRBV19 with TRBJ1-4, with TRBD1 matching over 7 bases. V shed 8 bases, J shed 5 bases, and the junction held 11 bases outside the gene matches. Germline-derived CDR1 and CDR2 are LNHDA and SQIVND (reference sequence). The CDR3 spans 15 residues. The CDR3 sequence: CASPGRGQRNEKLFF. CDR3 bases: TGTGCCAGTCCGGGGAGGGGACAGCGGAATGAAAAACTGTTTTTT.

The chain has TRBV7-9 and TRBJ2-1; 10 nucleotides agree with TRBD2. The V segment lost 5 bases and the J segment 10 bases; nucleotides outside the gene matches: 11. The CDR3 has 15 residues. Germline V gene data show CDR1 as SEHNR and CDR2 as FQNEAQ (reference sequence). The chain's CDR3 is CASSPVLAGEAEQFF. CDR3 in DNA: TGTGCCAGCAGCCCAGTCCTAGCGGGAGAAGCGGAGCAGTTCTTC.

The chain links TRBV19 to TRBJ1-4; TRBD1 is a possible D gene (6 bases). Trimming stripped 6 bases from V and 1 base from J, with 9 bases between. Looked up from germline, CDR1 is LNHDA and CDR2 is SQIVND (reference sequence). The CDR3 contains 14 residues. The CDR3 sequence is CASSGQLTNEKLFF. The CDR3 DNA is TGTGCCAGTAGCGGACAGCTAACTAATGAAAAACTGTTTTTT.

The CDR3 nucleotides read TGTGCCAGCAGCCCACAGGGTAATCAGCCCCAGCATTTT. The encoded protein is CASSPQGNQPQHF. The V gene is TRBV6-5, the J gene TRBJ1-5; D is perhaps TRBD1 (6 bases). Germline V gives CDR1 MNHEY, CDR2 SVGAGI. CDR3 size: 13 residues. Deletions cut 6 bases from V and 4 bases from J, with 10 bases between.